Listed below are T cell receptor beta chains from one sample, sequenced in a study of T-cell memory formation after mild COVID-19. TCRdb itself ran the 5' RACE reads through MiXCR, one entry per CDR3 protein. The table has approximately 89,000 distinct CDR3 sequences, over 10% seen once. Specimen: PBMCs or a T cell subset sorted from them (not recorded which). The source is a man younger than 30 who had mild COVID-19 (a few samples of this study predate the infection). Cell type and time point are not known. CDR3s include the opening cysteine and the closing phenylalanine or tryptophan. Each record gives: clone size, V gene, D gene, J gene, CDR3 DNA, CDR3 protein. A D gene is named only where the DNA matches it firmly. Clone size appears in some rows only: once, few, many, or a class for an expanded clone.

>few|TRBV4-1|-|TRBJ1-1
TGCGCCAGCAGCCAGACCGGGACGGTGAACACTGAAGCTTTCTTT
CASSQTGTVNTEAFF
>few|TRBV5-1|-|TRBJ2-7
TGCGCCAGCAGCCAGTCGGGCAGGGGATACGAGCAGTACTTC
CASSQSGRGYEQYF
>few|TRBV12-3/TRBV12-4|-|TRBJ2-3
TGTGCCAGCAGCCCACCCACAGATACGCAGTATTTT
CASSPPTDTQYF
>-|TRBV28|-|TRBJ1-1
TGTGCCAGCAGTTTGATGGGTCACACTGAAGCTTTCTTT
CASSLMGHTEAFF
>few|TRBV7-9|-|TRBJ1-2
TGTGCCAGCAGAACCGGACAGTTCTTCCGTTTC
CASRTGQFFRF
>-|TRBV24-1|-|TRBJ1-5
TGTGCCACCAGTGATGGGGCTCATCAGCCCCAGCATTTT
CATSDGAHQPQHF
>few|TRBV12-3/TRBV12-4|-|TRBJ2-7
TGTGCCAGCAGTTTAGCAGCGACCCTCTACGAGCAGTACTTC
CASSLAATLYEQYF
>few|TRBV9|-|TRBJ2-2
TGTGCCAGCAGCGTAGTCCCAGGGGAGCTGTTTTTT
CASSVVPGELFF
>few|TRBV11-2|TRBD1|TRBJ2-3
TGTGCCAGCAGCTTAAAAATGGGACAGAGTAAAGCAGATACGCAGTATTTT
CASSLKMGQSKADTQYF
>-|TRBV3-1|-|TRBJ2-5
TGTGCCAGCAGCCCCGACCGATTCCTGAGGGAGACCCAGTACTTC
CASSPDRFLRETQYF
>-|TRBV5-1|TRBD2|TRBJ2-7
TGCGCCAGCAGCCTACTAGCGGGGGGTTACGAGGTGCACGAGCAGTACTTC
CASSLLAGGYEVHEQYF
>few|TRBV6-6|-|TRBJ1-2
TGTGCCAGCAGTGATAGGGTTCGGACTAACTATGGCTACACCTTC
CASSDRVRTNYGYTF
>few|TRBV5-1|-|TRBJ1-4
TGCGCCAGCAGCTTGGACGGGGTTACTAATGAAAAACTGTTTTTT
CASSLDGVTNEKLFF
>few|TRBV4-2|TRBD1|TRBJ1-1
TGTGCCAGCAGCCACGGACAGGGGAGGTCCACTGAAGCTTTCTTT
CASSHGQGRSTEAFF
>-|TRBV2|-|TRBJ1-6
TGTGCCAGCAGTAAACAGGGAAGAAATTCACCCCTCCACTTT
CASSKQGRNSPLHF
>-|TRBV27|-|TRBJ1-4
TGTGCCAGCAGTTCCGCTGACGGGGGGCGCGAAAAACTGTTTTTT
CASSSADGGREKLFF
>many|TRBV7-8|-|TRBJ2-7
TGTGCCAGCAGCCAGCACCAGGGGCCCTCCTACGAGCAGTACTTC
CASSQHQGPSYEQYF
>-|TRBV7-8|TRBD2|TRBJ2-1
TGTGCCAGCAGCGCACGGGGGGATGAGCAGTTCTTC
CASSARGDEQFF
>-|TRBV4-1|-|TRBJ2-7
TGCGCCAGCAGCACTGGGACGGGGAGCTCCTACGAGCAGTACTTC
CASSTGTGSSYEQYF
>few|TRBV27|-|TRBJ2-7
TGTGCCAGCTCCCCGGGGGGGACAGGGCCATACGAGCAGTACTTC
CASSPGGTGPYEQYF
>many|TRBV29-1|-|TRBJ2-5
TGCAGCGTTGATCTTGGCAGCCTGGAGACCCAGTACTTC
CSVDLGSLETQYF
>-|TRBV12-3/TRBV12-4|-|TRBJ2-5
TGTGCCAGCAGTTTCGGTAGAGTCCAAGAGACCCAGTACTTC
CASSFGRVQETQYF
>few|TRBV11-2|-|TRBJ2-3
TGTGCCAGCAGCTTAAGTCGGGGGGCGAGCGCAGATACGCAGTATTTT
CASSLSRGASADTQYF
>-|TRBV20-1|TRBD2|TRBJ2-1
TGCAGTGCGACTAGTGGGCTAGCGGGGTACAATGAGCAGTTCTTC
CSATSGLAGYNEQFF
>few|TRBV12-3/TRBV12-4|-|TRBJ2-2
TGTGCCGTCCAACCAGGCCCGAACACCGGGGAGCTGTTTTTT
CAVQPGPNTGELFF
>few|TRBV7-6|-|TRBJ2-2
TGTGCCAGCAGCCTAGGTCTGGGGGGTGAAACCGGGGAGCTGTTTTTT
CASSLGLGGETGELFF
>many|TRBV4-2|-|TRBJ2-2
TGTGCCAGCAGCCAAGTTGACGGGGTCACCGGGGAGCTGTTTTTT
CASSQVDGVTGELFF
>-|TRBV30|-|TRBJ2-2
TGTGCCTGGAGTAGCGCGAACACCGGGGAGCTGTTTTTT
CAWSSANTGELFF
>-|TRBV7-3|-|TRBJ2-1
TGTGCCAGCAGCCTAGGGGATAGCTCCTACAATGAGCAGTTCTTC
CASSLGDSSYNEQFF